Shown below are 2 T cell receptor beta chains from a single sample sequenced in a study of CD8 T cells in Susac syndrome. Random hexamers primed reverse transcription of about 0.45 to 1 ug RNA. One entry per CDR3 protein results from TCRdb running MiXCR on the immunoSEQ multiplex PCR reads. The table has approximately 80,000 distinct CDR3 sequences, around 94% seen once. Sequenced sample: CD8+ T cells from PBMCs. Source of these receptors: a human donor with Susac syndrome.

The chain has TRBV6-6 and TRBJ2-5; D gene ambiguous. The CDR3 contains 14 residues. The V and J ends lost 0 bases and 0 bases respectively, with 5 bases between them. Germline V gene lookup returns CDR1 MNHNY and CDR2 SVGAGI (reference sequence). CDR3 DNA sequence: TGTGCCAGCAGTTACTCGAGAAACCAAGAGACCCAGTACTTC. It translates to CASSYSRNQETQYF.

The V and J genes are TRBV29-1 and TRBJ1-2; TRBD1 aligns across 8 bases. The germline gives CDR1 SQVTM, CDR2 ANQGSEA. J lost 4 bases, V lost 4 bases, and 14 bases had no gene match. The CDR3 spans 16 residues. The CDR3 protein is CSVGTGGLSSRYGYTF. The CDR3 DNA reads TGCAGCGTTGGAACAGGGGGACTCAGCAGTCGCTATGGCTACACCTTC.